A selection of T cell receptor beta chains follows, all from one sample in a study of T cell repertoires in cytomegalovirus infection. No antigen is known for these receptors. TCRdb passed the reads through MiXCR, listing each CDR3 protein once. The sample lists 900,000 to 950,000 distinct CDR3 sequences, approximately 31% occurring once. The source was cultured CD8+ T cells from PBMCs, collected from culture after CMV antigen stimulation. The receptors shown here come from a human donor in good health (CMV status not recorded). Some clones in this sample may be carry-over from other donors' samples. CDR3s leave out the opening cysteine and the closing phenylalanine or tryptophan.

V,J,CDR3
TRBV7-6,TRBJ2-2,ASSGGTGITGELF
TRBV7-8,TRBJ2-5,ASSLRTGQETQY
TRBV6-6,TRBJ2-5,ASSYVTGSETQY
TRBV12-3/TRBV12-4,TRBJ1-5,ASSPPGGRSGNQPQH
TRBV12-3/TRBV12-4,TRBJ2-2,ATSGGTGELF
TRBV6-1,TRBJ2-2,ASSAPGLAGTRDTGELF
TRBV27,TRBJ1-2,ASSLTGGSLYGYT
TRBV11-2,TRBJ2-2,ASSPLTGLAGDPNTGELF
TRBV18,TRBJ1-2,ASSHRDRGLRAYGYT
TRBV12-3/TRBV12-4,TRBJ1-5,ASSFSISNQPQH
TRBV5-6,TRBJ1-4,ASSSHRDNEKLF
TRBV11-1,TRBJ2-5,ASSSGGTGLETQY
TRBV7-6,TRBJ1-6,ASSRAQASSYNSPLH
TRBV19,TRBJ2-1,ASSASFSNNEQF
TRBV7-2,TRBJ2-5,ASTKGGGAGETQY
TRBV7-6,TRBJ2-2,ASSHSEAGELF
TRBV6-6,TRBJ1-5,ASSKQERIQPQH
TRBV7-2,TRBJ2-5,ASSLGRGVWGETQY
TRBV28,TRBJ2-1,ASSYHSGDNEQF
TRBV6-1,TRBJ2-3,ASSEPAARNTDTQY
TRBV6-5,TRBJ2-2,ASSYRRPTGELF